These 10 T cell receptor beta chains share one sample of origin, sequenced in a study of T-cell reconstitution after alpha-beta-depleted transplantation in children. The authors prepared the TCRbeta library with unique molecular identifiers. Each CDR3 protein is one row after TCRdb ran MiXCR on the PCR reads. The repertoire has 100,000 or so distinct CDR3 sequences, about a sixth of them found once; the top ten carry roughly a fifth. The sequences come from PBMCs, mostly from graft donor cells, collected 180 days after TCRalphabeta/CD19-depleted stem cell transplant. The receptors here all came from a male patient between 2 and 15 years old who had a stem cell transplant for acute lymphoblastic leukemia, so the T cells may come from the graft donor.

The V and J genes are TRBV3-1 and TRBJ2-2; the D is unclear. Germline assignment: CDR1 LGHDT and CDR2 YNNKEL (reference sequence). Trimming took off 5 bases at V and 0 bases at J, with 16 bases between the two ends. This CDR3 has 17 residues. The CDR3 loop reads CASSEVFRTANTGELFF. The CDR3 DNA follows: TGTGCCAGCAGCGAAGTTTTCCGGACCGCGAACACCGGGGAGCTGTTTTTT.

This clonotype was recorded a few times. One end of the junction does not line up with germline, which may come from a read error. This sequence joins TRBV20-1 and TRBJ2-2; D is unclear. CDR3 length: 11 residues. Germline values: CDR1 DFQATT, CDR2 SNEGSKA (reference sequence). The CDR3 DNA is TGCAGTGTTAGAGACACCGGGGAGCTGTTTTTT. As protein: CSVRDTGELFF.

The CDR3 region has the DNA TGTGCCAGCAGCTTAGCAGCGCGGGGTGAGGACTATGGCTACACCTTC. Encoded protein: CASSLAARGEDYGYTF. This rearrangement joins TRBV7-6 to TRBJ1-2; D ambiguous. The CDR3 extends over 16 amino acids. Deletions cut 0 bases from V and 3 bases from J, with 14 bases between. The V gene's germline CDR1 is SGHVS and CDR2 FNYEAQ. The variable domain in full, completed from reference TRBV7-6 and TRBJ1-2, reads GAGVSQSPRYKVTKRGQDVALRCDPISGHVSLYWYRQALGQGPEFLTYFNYEAQQDKSGLPNDRFSAERPEGSISTLTIQRTEQRDSAMYRCASSLAARGEDYGYTFGSGTRLTVV.

This clonotype was found many times. V and J are TRBV7-6 and TRBJ2-3; D uncertain. This CDR3 comprises 14 residues. Trimming shortened V by 4 bases and J by 5 bases, and 13 bases separated the two germline ends. Germline V gene data show CDR1 as SGHVS and CDR2 as FNYEAQ. The CDR3, as DNA: TGTGCCAGCAGCTCGAGAGGTCTCGGAGATACGCAGTATTTT. Amino acids: CASSSRGLGDTQYF.

The chain carries TRBV20-1 and TRBJ2-3, with 13 bases identical to TRBD2. This CDR3 is 13 amino acids long. Per the germline V gene, CDR1 is DFQATT and CDR2 is SNEGSKA (reference sequence). The CDR3: CRGTSGAADTQYF. In DNA form, the CDR3 reads TGCAGAGGGACTAGCGGGGCGGCAGATACGCAGTATTTT.

The CDR3 DNA reads TGCGCCAGCAGCTCCCGGGACAGGGATATGACCAACTACAATGAGCAGTTCTTC. Translation gives CASSSRDRDMTNYNEQFF. The rearrangement links TRBV5-1 to TRBJ2-1; 9 bases are a match to TRBD1. Germline loops: CDR1 SGHRS, CDR2 YFSETQ. CDR3 size: 18 residues. J was trimmed by 3 bases and V by 3 bases; bases with no gene match: 13.

This clonotype was seen a few times. V gene TRBV9 combines with J gene TRBJ1-1; D gene ambiguous. V was shortened by 3 bases and J by 3 bases, with 6 bases between the two germline ends. The CDR3 contains 12 residues. Germline V gene lookup returns CDR1 SGDLS and CDR2 YYNGEE. The CDR3 is CASSGPYTEAFF. The DNA for the CDR3 is TGTGCCAGCAGCGGACCCTACACTGAAGCTTTCTTT. Complete variable domain (other parts from reference TRBV9 and TRBJ1-1): DSGVTQTPKHLITATGQRVTLRCSPRSGDLSVYWYQQSLDQGLQFLIQYYNGEERAKGNILERFSAQQFPDLHSELNLSSLELGDSALYFCASSGPYTEAFFGQGTRLTVV.

This clonotype was seen more than once but under ten times. V gene TRBV5-1 combines with J gene TRBJ2-1, with D possibly TRBD2 on 7 matching bases. Germline CDR1 SGHRS, CDR2 YFSETQ. CDR3 length equals 15 residues. Trimming pared 4 bases from V and 6 bases from J, leaving 17 bases between. CDR3 in amino acids: CASSVAGGGGNEQFF. CDR3 bases: TGCGCCAGCAGCGTGGCTGGCGGGGGCGGCAATGAGCAGTTCTTC.

This clonotype was detected only a few times. The rearrangement links TRBV5-1 to TRBJ1-1; unclear D gene. The CDR3 is made up of 19 amino acids. The germline V gene encodes CDR1 SGHRS and CDR2 YFSETQ. Trimming shortened V by 0 bases and J by 0 bases, and 21 bases separated the two germline ends. The CDR3 is CASSLGARVAGRMNTEAFF. In DNA form, the CDR3 reads TGCGCCAGCAGCTTGGGGGCTCGGGTCGCGGGTCGGATGAACACTGAAGCTTTCTTT.

The rearrangement joins TRBV5-6 to TRBJ1-2, with 9 bases fitting TRBD1. J gave up 8 bases and V 1 base, and 18 bases lay outside the gene matches. There are 18 residues in the CDR3. CDR1 and CDR2 from the germline V gene are SGHDT and YYEEEE. The DNA of the CDR3 is TGTGCCAGCAGCTTGTGGACGAGTGAAATAACAGGGGGCGTCGGCTACACCTTC. Its translation: CASSLWTSEITGGVGYTF.